These 9 T cell receptor beta chains were sequenced from one sample in a study of pediatric ulcerative colitis. Profiled with immunoSEQ multiplex PCR; TCRdb holds only in-frame clones, not every one. There are 4,500 to 6,500 clones in the sample; about 90% occur only once, and about 2% lies in the top ten. The sequenced sample was blood. The receptors originated from a girl under 18 who was a control in a study of pediatric ulcerative colitis.

The genes are TRBV27 and TRBJ2-5, with a weak D call TRBD2 (5 bases). Trimming took off 6 bases at V and 5 bases at J, with 13 bases between the two ends. The germline V gene encodes CDR1 MNHEY and CDR2 SMNVEV (reference sequence). The CDR3 runs 13 residues. Here the CDR3 DNA reads TGTGCCAGCAGCTTGAGCCGGAGGGAGACCCAGTACTTC. This gives the protein CASSLSRRETQYF.

This clone has just a few counts. V gene TRBV7-5 combines with J gene TRBJ1-3; TRBD1 reflects the table's D call only, with no check against the DNA. TRBV7-5 is a known pseudogene. This CDR3 spans 16 amino acids. The CDR3 DNA sequence: TGTGCCAGAAGCTTAGTAGGGGACAGGGAGGGAAACACCATATATTTT. Translation: CARSLVGDREGNTIYF.

J is TRBJ1-1 and V is TRBV29-1, with D unresolved. V lost 3 bases to trimming and J lost 7 bases, with 12 bases between them. Germline lookup yields CDR1 SQVTM and CDR2 ANQGSEA. The CDR3 has 12 residues. CDR3 protein: CSVEGDAGEAFF. For the CDR3, the DNA is TGCAGCGTTGAGGGAGACGCGGGTGAAGCTTTCTTT.

The V call is TRBV5-6, the J call TRBJ1-5; TRBD1 matches 7 bases. V was clipped by 0 bases and J by 0 bases; unmatched bases: 3. The CDR3 spans 16 residues. Germline assignment: CDR1 SGHDT and CDR2 YYEEEE. The CDR3 sequence is CASSLGQGYSNQPQHF. The CDR3 bases are TGTGCCAGCAGCTTGGGACAGGGATATAGCAATCAGCCCCAGCATTTT.

The table lists this clone with a few counts. The chain uses TRBV5-1 and TRBJ1-3; D uncertain. V shed 2 bases and J shed 4 bases, with 19 bases lying between them. Germline V gene sequence: CDR1 SGHRS, CDR2 YFSETQ. This CDR3 region has 17 residues. The chain's CDR3 is CASSFGTAARSGNTIYF. Written as DNA, the CDR3 is TGCGCCAGCAGCTTTGGCACGGCTGCCCGGTCCGGAAACACCATATATTTT.

The V and J genes are TRBV4-3 and TRBJ2-7; weak D call: TRBD1 (6 bases). The germline V gene has CDR1 LGHNA and CDR2 YSLEER. This CDR3 contains 15 residues. V shed 0 bases and J shed 5 bases, with 14 bases lying between them. CDR3 DNA sequence: TGCGCCAGCAGCCAAGAACAGGGAAGCATCCACGAGCAGTACTTC. Residues: CASSQEQGSIHEQYF.

The V gene is TRBV15, the J gene TRBJ2-7; D perhaps matches TRBD2 (6 bases). The CDR3 contains 16 residues. CDR1 is LNHNV, CDR2 YYDKDF, per germline (reference sequence). The V end lost 1 base, the J end lost 0 bases, and 13 bases lay between the germline ends. The CDR3 sequence is CATSRGSGSGSYEQYF. CDR3 DNA sequence: TGTGCCACCAGCAGAGGGTCGGGTAGCGGCTCCTACGAGCAGTACTTC.

The rearrangement uses TRBV10-1 and TRBJ1-2; TRBD1 matches 10 bases. J gave up 3 bases and V 6 bases, and 7 bases lay outside the gene matches. Germline V gives CDR1 WNHNN, CDR2 SYGVQD (reference sequence). This CDR3 contains 15 residues. This CDR3 is CASSVSTGGDYGYTF. DNA for the CDR3: TGCGCCAGCAGCGTTTCGACAGGGGGCGACTATGGCTACACCTTC.

The chain employs TRBV7-2 and TRBJ2-1, with TRBD2 identical over 14 bases. CDR3 length: 19 residues. V shed 5 bases and J 9 bases; nucleotides not matched to a gene: 18. In germline, CDR1 is SGHTA, CDR2 FQGNSA. CDR3 nucleotides: TGTGCCAGCAGCCGCTTGGGACTAGCGGGAGTCGTCCCCCCATCTGAGCAGTTCTTC. This sequence encodes CASSRLGLAGVVPPSEQFF.